One TCR beta chain is described in this entry. The data stem from a study of control samples from healthy donors and cancer patients. Sequencing used immunoSEQ multiplex PCR; TCRdb keeps in-frame clones, though not all of them. The data show fewer than 110,000 clones, roughly 91% seen once. The CDR3 length is 14 residues. Germline V lookup: CDR1 SQVTM, CDR2 ANQGSEA. Trimming cost V 6 bases and J 7 bases, with 21 bases left between them. The chain is built from TRBV29-1 and TRBJ2-5; tentatively, D is TRBD2 (5 bases). The sample consisted of PBMCs. The source is a man between 60 and 70 years old with lung cancer. CDR3 nucleotides: TGCAGCGTCCCCCTCTCCCGGGGTGGGGTGACCCAGTACTTC. This gives the protein CSVPLSRGGVTQYF.